These 8 T cell receptor beta chains were sequenced from one sample in a study of T cell clonotyping in hematopoietic cell transplantation. Sequencing was performed with immunoSEQ multiplex PCR; in TCRdb, only in-frame clones are kept and a portion is missing. Altogether about 4,600 clones are present, approximately 80% being singletons, with the ten largest covering around 27%. Sequencing was performed on peripheral blood mononuclear cells, taken 100 days after allogeneic stem cell transplant. Receptors were obtained from a female patient aged 50-59 years who had an allogeneic stem cell transplant from an unrelated donor, so the T cells may come from the graft donor. Some clones in this sample may be carry-over from other donors' samples.

This rearrangement joins TRBV30 to TRBJ2-3; D is possibly TRBD2 (5 bases). V was shortened by 3 bases and J by 2 bases, with 21 bases between the two germline ends. From germline, CDR1 is GTSNPN and CDR2 SVGIG (reference sequence). The CDR3 is 17 residues long. In DNA, the CDR3 is TGTGCCTGGAGACACGAGCCGGACTCAGAAAACACAGATACGCAGTATTTT. Its translation: CAWRHEPDSENTDTQYF.

In DNA form, the CDR3 reads TGTGCCAGCAGTGAAGTTGGGTTGGGCGAGCAGTACTTC. Translating it yields CASSEVGLGEQYF. The J gene is TRBJ2-7, the V gene TRBV2; unclear D gene. The CDR3 has 13 residues. V was clipped by 1 base and J by 6 bases, with 10 bases between them. Germline CDR1 is SNHLY and CDR2 is FYNNEI. The full variable domain, with the rest looked up from reference TRBV2 and TRBJ2-7, is EPEVTQTPSHQVTQMGQEVILRCVPISNHLYFYWYRQILGQKVEFLVSFYNNEISEKSEIFDDQFSVERPDGSNFTLKIRSTKLEDSAMYFCASSEVGLGEQYFGPGTRLTVT.

V is TRBV19 and J is TRBJ2-4, with no clear D. The CDR3 has 17 residues. Trimming removed 2 bases from V and 0 bases from J, with 14 bases in between. CDR1 and CDR2 (germline): LNHDA, SQIVND (reference sequence). CDR3 sequence reads: CASSINTGQLAKNIQYF. CDR3 coding DNA: TGTGCCAGTAGTATAAATACCGGGCAGCTAGCCAAAAACATTCAGTACTTC.

The CDR3 nucleotides read TGTGCCAGCAGCGAGGGTTCAGGTGGTTCGTCCGGGGAGCTGTTTTTT. This translates into CASSEGSGGSSGELFF. This chain connects TRBV5-4 to TRBJ2-2; tentative D call: TRBD2 (5 bases). Looked up from germline, CDR1 is SGHNT and CDR2 is YYREEE (reference sequence). Trimming took off 4 bases at V and 6 bases at J, with 19 bases between the two ends. The CDR3 is made up of 16 amino acids.

J is TRBJ2-5 and V is TRBV7-2; a possible D gene is TRBD2 (5 bases). Germline CDR1 reads SGHTA; CDR2 reads FQGNSA. This CDR3 has 14 amino acids. V dropped 0 bases and J dropped 7 bases, with 12 bases sitting between them. The CDR3 region has the DNA TGTGCCAGCAGCTTAGCTCAGCGGCTAGGGACCCAGTACTTC. Amino acids: CASSLAQRLGTQYF.

The chain couples TRBV28 to TRBJ2-7; 7 bases match TRBD1. Looked up from germline, CDR1 is MDHEN and CDR2 is SYDVKM. This CDR3 spans 14 amino acids. The V and J ends lost 5 bases and 1 base, in that order; junction bases with no gene match: 5. The CDR3 nucleotides read TGTGCCAGCAGTCGGACGGGACAGTCCTACGAGCAGTACTTC. Its translation is CASSRTGQSYEQYF.

This chain links TRBV27 with TRBJ2-5; no reliable D call. CDR3 length: 14 amino acids. V gave up 4 bases and J gave up 1 base, with 10 bases separating them. The germline CDR1 and CDR2 sequences are MNHEY and SMNVEV (reference sequence). The CDR3 loop is CASSSFPVQETQYF. The CDR3 region has the DNA TGTGCCAGCAGTTCATTCCCCGTCCAAGAGACCCAGTACTTC.

The chain employs TRBV5-1 and TRBJ2-3; 10 nucleotides match TRBD2. With V trimmed by 7 bases and J by 4 bases, 9 bases remained unmatched. Germline CDR1 SGHRS, CDR2 YFSETQ. This CDR3 is 15 amino acids long. The CDR3 is CASSSGGARADTQYF. For the CDR3, the DNA is TGCGCCAGCTCAAGCGGGGGGGCCCGGGCAGATACGCAGTATTTT.